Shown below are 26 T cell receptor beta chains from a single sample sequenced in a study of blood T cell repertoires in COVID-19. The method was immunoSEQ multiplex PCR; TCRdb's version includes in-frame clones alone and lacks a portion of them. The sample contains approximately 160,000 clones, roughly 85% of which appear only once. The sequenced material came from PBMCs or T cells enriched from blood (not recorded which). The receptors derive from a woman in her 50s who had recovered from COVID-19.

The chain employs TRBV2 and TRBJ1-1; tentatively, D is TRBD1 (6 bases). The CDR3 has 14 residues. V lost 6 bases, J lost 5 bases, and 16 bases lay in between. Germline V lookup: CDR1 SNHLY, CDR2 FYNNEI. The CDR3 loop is CASSVQGRKTEAFF. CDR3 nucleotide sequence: TGTGCCAGCAGCGTTCAGGGGAGAAAAACTGAAGCTTTCTTT.

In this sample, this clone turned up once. CDR3 sequence: CASSPHSGGYQETQYF. The CDR3 nucleotides are TGTGCCAGCAGCCCCCATAGCGGCGGCTACCAAGAGACCCAGTACTTC. The chain carries TRBV3-1 (or the pseudogene TRBV3-2) and TRBJ2-5; tentatively, D is TRBD2 (6 bases). The germline V gene encodes CDR1 LGHDT and CDR2 YNNKEL (reference sequence). The germline V and J ends were trimmed by 4 bases and 0 bases, with 15 bases remaining between them. The CDR3 has 16 residues.

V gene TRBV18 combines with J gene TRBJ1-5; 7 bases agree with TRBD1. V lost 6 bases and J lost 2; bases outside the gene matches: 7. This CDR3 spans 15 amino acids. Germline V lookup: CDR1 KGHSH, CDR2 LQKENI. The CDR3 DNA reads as TGTGCCAGCTCCGAACGACAGGGAGGCAATCAGCCCCAGCATTTT. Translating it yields CASSERQGGNQPQHF. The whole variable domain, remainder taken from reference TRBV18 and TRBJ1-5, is NAGVMQNPRHLVRRRGQEARLRCSPMKGHSHVYWYRQLPEEGLKFMVYLQKENIIDESGMPKERFSAEFPKEGPSILRIQQVVRGDSAAYFCASSERQGGNQPQHFGDGTRLSIL.

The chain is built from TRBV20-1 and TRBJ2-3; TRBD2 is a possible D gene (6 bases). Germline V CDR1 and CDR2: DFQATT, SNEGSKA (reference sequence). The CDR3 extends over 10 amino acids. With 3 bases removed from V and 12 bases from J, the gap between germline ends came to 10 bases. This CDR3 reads CSASRTNQYF. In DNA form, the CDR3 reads TGCAGTGCTAGTCGGACTAATCAGTATTTT.

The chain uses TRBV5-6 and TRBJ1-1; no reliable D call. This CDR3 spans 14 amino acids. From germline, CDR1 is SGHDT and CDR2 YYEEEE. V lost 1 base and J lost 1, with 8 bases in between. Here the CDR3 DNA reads TGTGCCAGCAGCTTGTATGGAGAGAACACTGAAGCTTTCTTT. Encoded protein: CASSLYGENTEAFF.

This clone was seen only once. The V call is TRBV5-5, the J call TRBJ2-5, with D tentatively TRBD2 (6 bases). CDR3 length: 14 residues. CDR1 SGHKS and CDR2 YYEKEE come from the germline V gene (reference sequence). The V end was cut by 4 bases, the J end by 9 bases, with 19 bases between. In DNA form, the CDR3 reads TGTGCCAGCAGCCTAGACGGCGGGAAGTGGGCCCAGTACTTC. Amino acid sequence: CASSLDGGKWAQYF. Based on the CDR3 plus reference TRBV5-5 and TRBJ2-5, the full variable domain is DAGVTQSPTHLIKTRGQQVTLRCSPISGHKSVSWYQQVLGQGPQFIFQYYEKEERGRGNFPDRFSARQFPNYSSELNVNALLLGDSALYLCASSLDGGKWAQYFGPGTRLLVL.

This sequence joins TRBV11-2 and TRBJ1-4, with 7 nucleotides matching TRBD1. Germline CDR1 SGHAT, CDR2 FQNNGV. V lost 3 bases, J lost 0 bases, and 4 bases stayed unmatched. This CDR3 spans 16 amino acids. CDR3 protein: CASSLGQYATNEKLFF. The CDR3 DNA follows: TGTGCCAGCAGCTTGGGACAGTATGCAACTAATGAAAAACTGTTTTTT.

The CDR3 sequence: CASSMSLYGYTF. The CDR3 coding sequence is TGTGCCAGCAGCATGAGCCTATATGGCTACACCTTC. The chain carries TRBV9 and TRBJ1-2; D is unresolved. The germline CDR1 and CDR2 sequences are SGDLS and YYNGEE. Deletions cut 4 bases from V and 5 bases from J, with 9 bases between. The CDR3 runs 12 residues.

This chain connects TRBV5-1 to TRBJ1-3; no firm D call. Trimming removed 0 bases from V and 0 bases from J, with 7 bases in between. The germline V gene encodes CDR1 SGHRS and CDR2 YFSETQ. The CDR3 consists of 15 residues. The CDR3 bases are TGCGCCAGCAGCTTGGAGTCACACTCTGGAAACACCATATATTTT. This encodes CASSLESHSGNTIYF.

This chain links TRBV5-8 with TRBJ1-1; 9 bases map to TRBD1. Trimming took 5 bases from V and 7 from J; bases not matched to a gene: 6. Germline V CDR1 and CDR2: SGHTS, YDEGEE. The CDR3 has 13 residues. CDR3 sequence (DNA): TGTGCCAGCAGGCCGGGACAGGGTAGTGAAGCTTTCTTT. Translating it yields CASRPGQGSEAFF.

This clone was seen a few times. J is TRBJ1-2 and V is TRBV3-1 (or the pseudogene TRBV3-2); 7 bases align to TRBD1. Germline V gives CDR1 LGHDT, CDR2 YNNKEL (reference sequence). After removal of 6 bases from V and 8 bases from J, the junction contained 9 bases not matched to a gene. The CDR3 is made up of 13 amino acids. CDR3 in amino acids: CASRPSDRAGYTF. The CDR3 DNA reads TGTGCCAGCAGGCCATCAGACAGGGCCGGCTACACCTTC.

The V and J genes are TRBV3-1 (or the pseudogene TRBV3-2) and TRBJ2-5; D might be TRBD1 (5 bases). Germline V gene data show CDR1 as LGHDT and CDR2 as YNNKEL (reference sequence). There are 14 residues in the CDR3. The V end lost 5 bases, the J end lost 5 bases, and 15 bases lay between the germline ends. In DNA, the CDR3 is TGTGCCAGCAGCGCCCATGGCAGGGCTGAGACCCAGTACTTC. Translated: CASSAHGRAETQYF.

CDR3 protein: CASSHTQGGDTEAFF. The DNA of the CDR3 is TGTGCCAGTAGCCATACTCAGGGAGGCGACACTGAAGCTTTCTTT. The rearrangement uses TRBV19 and TRBJ1-1, with a tentative D call TRBD1 (5 bases). Germline-derived CDR1 and CDR2 are LNHDA and SQIVND (reference sequence). The V gene lost 6 bases and the J gene lost 3 bases, with 17 bases spanning the gap. CDR3 length equals 15 residues.

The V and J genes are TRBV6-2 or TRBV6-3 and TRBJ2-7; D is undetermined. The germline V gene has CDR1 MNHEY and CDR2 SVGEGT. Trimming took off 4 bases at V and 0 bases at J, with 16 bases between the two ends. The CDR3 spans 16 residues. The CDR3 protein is CASSSPQDFTSYEQYV. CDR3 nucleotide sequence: TGTGCCAGCAGTTCACCCCAGGATTTCACCTCCTACGAGCAGTACGTC.

This chain's CDR3 is CASSPQANYGYTF. As DNA, the CDR3 is TGTGCCAGCAGCCCACAGGCCAACTATGGCTACACCTTC. The chain employs TRBV7-2 and TRBJ1-2; a possible D gene is TRBD1 (5 bases). The germline CDR1 and CDR2 sequences are SGHTA and FQGNSA. V lost 5 bases, J lost 2 bases, and 9 bases lay in between. This CDR3 comprises 13 residues.

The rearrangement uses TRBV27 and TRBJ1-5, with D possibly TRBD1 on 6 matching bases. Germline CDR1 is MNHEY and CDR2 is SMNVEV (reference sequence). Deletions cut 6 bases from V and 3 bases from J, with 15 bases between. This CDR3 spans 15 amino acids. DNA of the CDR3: TGTGCCAGCAGCCCCGGGGGGGGCAACAATCAGCCCCAGCATTTT. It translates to CASSPGGGNNQPQHF.

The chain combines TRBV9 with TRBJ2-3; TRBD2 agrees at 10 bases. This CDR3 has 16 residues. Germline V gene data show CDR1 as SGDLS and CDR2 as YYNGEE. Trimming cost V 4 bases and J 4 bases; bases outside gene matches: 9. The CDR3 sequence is CASSPRSGGASDTQYF. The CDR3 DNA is TGTGCCAGCAGCCCCCGCAGCGGGGGGGCCTCAGATACGCAGTATTTT.

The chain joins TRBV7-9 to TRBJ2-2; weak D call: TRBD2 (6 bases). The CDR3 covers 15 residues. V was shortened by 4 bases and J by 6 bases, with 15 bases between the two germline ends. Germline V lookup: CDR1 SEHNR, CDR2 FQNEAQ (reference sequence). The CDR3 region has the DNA TGTGCCAGCAGCTGGACTAAATTTGACGCCGGGGAGCTGTTTTTT. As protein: CASSWTKFDAGELFF.

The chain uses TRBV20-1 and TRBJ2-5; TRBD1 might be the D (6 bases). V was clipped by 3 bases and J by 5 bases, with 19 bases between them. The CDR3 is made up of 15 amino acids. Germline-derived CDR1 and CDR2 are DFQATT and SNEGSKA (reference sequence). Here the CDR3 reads CSASLTGGAVETQYF. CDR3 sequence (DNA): TGCAGTGCTAGTCTCACTGGGGGCGCTGTGGAGACCCAGTACTTC.

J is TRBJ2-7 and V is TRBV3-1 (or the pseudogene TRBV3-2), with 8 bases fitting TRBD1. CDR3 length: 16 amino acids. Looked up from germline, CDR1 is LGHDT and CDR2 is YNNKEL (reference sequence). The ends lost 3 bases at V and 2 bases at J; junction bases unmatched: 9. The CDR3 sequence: CASSHTCRGQAYEQYV. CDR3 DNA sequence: TGTGCCAGCAGCCATACGTGCAGGGGACAGGCCTACGAGCAGTACGTC.

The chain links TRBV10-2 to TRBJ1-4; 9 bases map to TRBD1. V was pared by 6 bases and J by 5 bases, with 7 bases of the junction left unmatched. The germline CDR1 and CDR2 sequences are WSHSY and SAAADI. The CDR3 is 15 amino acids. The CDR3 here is CASRGDRVLNEKLFF. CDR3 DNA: TGCGCCAGCAGAGGGGACAGGGTACTCAATGAAAAACTGTTTTTT.

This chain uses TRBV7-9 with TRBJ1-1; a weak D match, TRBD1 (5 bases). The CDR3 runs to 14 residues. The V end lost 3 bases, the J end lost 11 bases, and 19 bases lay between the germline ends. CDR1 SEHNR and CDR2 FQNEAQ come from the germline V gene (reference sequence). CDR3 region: CASSLAPPTGEAFF. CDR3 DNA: TGTGCCAGCAGCTTGGCCCCCCCAACGGGGGAGGCTTTCTTT.

The CDR3 is CASSQASGGITYNEQFF. The CDR3 DNA reads TGTGCCAGCAGCCAAGCCAGCGGGGGGATCACCTACAATGAGCAGTTCTTC. The rearrangement joins TRBV3-1 (or the pseudogene TRBV3-2) to TRBJ2-1, with 9 bases identical to TRBD2. The trim removed 1 base at V and 2 bases at J, leaving 6 bases unmatched. Germline V CDR1 and CDR2: LGHDT, YNNKEL (reference sequence). There are 17 residues in the CDR3.

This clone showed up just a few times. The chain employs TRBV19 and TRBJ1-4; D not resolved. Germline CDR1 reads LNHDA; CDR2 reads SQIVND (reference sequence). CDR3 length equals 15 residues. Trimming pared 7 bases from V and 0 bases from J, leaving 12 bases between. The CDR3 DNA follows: TGTGCCAGTATCCCACCAGGCGCAACTAATGAAAAACTGTTTTTT. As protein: CASIPPGATNEKLFF.

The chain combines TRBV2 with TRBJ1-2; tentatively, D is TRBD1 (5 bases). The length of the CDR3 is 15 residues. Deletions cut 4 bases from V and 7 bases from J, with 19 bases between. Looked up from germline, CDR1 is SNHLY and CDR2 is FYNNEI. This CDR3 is CASSALLSRAGGYTF. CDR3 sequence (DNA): TGTGCCAGCAGTGCCCTCCTGAGCAGGGCCGGTGGCTACACCTTC.

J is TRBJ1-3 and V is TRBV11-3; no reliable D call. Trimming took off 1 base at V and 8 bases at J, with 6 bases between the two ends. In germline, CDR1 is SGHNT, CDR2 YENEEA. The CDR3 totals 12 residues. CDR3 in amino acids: CASSLVRDTIYF. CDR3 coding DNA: TGTGCCAGCAGCTTAGTAAGAGACACCATATATTTT. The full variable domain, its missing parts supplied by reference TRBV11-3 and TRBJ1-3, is EAGVVQSPRYKIIEKKQPVAFWCNPISGHNTLYWYLQNLGQGPELLIRYENEEAVDDSQLPKDRFSAERLKGVDSTLKIQPAELGDSAVYLCASSLVRDTIYFGEGSWLTVV.